These 3 T cell receptor beta chains came from one sample sequenced in a study of OX40 agonist ivuxolimab in advanced cancers. The table came from immunoSEQ multiplex PCR; TCRdb's copy has only in-frame clones and leaves some out. The table has 35,000 to 40,000 clones, 82% seen once. The material was CD4+ or CD8+ T cells sorted from blood, obtained in a trial of the OX40 agonist ivuxolimab. Source of these receptors: an adult with an advanced solid tumor such as melanoma, head and neck, liver or kidney cancer.

V and J are TRBV5-4 and TRBJ2-2, with 9 bases fitting TRBD1. The CDR3 consists of 18 residues. V shed 4 bases, J shed 6 bases, and the junction held 16 bases outside the gene matches. The germline V gene has CDR1 SGHNT and CDR2 YYREEE (reference sequence). This CDR3 reads CASSISNWETGGSGELFF. CDR3 bases: TGTGCCAGCAGCATATCTAATTGGGAAACAGGGGGCTCCGGGGAGCTGTTTTTT.

The chain uses TRBV6-5 and TRBJ1-2, with a tentative D call TRBD1 (6 bases). CDR3 length: 13 residues. The germline V gene has CDR1 MNHEY and CDR2 SVGAGI. Trimming took off 4 bases at V and 7 bases at J, with 13 bases between the two ends. CDR3 sequence reads: CASSSQGMAGYTF. The DNA for the CDR3 is TGTGCCAGCAGTTCTCAGGGGATGGCTGGCTACACCTTC.

The chain recombines TRBV20-1 with TRBJ2-1; D gene unclear. Per the germline V gene, CDR1 is DFQATT and CDR2 is SNEGSKA (reference sequence). The CDR3 is 11 residues long. Trimming pared 4 bases from V and 8 bases from J, leaving 9 bases between. CDR3 DNA: TGCAGTGCTATACGGGTCGATGAGCAGTTCTTC. Translating gives CSAIRVDEQFF.